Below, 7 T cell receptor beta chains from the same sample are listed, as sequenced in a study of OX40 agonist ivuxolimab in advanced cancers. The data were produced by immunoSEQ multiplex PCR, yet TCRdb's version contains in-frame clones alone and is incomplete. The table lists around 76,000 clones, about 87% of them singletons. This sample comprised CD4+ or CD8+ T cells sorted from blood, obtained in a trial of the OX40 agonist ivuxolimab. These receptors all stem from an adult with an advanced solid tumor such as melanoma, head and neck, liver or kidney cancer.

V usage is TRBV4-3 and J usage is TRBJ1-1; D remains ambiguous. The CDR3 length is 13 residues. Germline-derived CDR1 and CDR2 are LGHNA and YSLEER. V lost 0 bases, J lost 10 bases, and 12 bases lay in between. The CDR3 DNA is TGCGCCAGCAGCCAAGATTTGGAAAGGGTAGCTTTCTTT. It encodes CASSQDLERVAFF.

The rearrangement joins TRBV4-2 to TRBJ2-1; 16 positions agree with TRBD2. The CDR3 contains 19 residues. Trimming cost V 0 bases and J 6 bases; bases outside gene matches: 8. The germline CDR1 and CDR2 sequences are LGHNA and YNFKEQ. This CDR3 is CASSQEPGLAGGEGNEQFF. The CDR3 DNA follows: TGTGCCAGCAGCCAAGAACCGGGACTAGCGGGAGGGGAAGGCAATGAGCAGTTCTTC.

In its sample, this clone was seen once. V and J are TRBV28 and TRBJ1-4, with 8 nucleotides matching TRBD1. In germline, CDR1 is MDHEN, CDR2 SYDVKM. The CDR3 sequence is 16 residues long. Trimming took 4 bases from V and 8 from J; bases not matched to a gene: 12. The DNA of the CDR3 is TGTGCCAGCAGTTCTCCGTCGGCAGGGGGCCGGGAAAAACTGTTTTTT. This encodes CASSSPSAGGREKLFF.

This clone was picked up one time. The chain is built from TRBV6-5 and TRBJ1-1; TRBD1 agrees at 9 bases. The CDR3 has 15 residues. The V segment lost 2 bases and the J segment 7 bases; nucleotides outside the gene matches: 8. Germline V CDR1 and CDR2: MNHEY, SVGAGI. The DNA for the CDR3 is TGTGCCAGCAGTTACCGGGGACAGGGAGTGGGTGAAGCTTTCTTT. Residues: CASSYRGQGVGEAFF.

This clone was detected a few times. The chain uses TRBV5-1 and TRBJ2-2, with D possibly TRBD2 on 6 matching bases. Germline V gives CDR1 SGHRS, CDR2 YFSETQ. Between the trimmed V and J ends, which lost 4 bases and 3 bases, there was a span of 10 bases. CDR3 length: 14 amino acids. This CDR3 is CASSPLADTGELFF. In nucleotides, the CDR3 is TGCGCCAGCAGCCCCTTAGCGGACACCGGGGAGCTGTTTTTT.

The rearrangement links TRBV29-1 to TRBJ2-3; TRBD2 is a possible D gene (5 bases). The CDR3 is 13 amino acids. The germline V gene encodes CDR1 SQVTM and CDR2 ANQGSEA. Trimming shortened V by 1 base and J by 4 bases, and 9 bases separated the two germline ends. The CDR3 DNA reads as TGCAGCGTTGAAGGGTCTAGCTCAGATACGCAGTATTTT. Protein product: CSVEGSSSDTQYF.

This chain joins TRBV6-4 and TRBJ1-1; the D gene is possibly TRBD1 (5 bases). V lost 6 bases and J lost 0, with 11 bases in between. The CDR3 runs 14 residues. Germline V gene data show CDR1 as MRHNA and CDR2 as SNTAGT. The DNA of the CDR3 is TGTGCCAGCAGCAGAAGGGGAATGAACACTGAAGCTTTCTTT. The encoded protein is CASSRRGMNTEAFF.